This entry lists 30 T cell receptor beta chains sequenced from one sample in a study of blood T cell repertoires in COVID-19. Sequencing used immunoSEQ multiplex PCR; TCRdb keeps in-frame clones, though not all of them. The sample includes approximately 250,000 clones, 70% to 90% of them seen just once. The sequencing sample was made of peripheral blood. The origin of the receptors is a woman in her fifties or sixties with COVID-19, enrolled during active disease.

The V and J genes are TRBV9 and TRBJ2-2, with D maybe TRBD2 (5 bases). The ends were cut back, 4 bases at V and 7 bases at J, with 14 bases in the middle. Germline values: CDR1 SGDLS, CDR2 YYNGEE. The CDR3 runs to 14 residues. The CDR3 spells CASSPPGVDGELFF. The CDR3 nucleotides read TGTGCCAGCAGCCCCCCCGGGGTGGACGGGGAGCTGTTTTTT. Complete variable domain (other parts from reference TRBV9 and TRBJ2-2): DSGVTQTPKHLITATGQRVTLRCSPRSGDLSVYWYQQSLDQGLQFLIQYYNGEERAKGNILERFSAQQFPDLHSELNLSSLELGDSALYFCASSPPGVDGELFFGEGSRLTVL.

This chain links TRBV5-4 with TRBJ2-7; the match to TRBD2 covers 8 bases. Germline assignment: CDR1 SGHNT and CDR2 YYREEE (reference sequence). The CDR3 is made up of 14 amino acids. J lost 2 bases, V lost 4 bases, and 5 bases had no gene match. This chain's CDR3 is CASSPGLGAYEQYF. CDR3 DNA: TGTGCCAGCAGCCCGGGACTAGGAGCCTACGAGCAGTACTTC.

A single count supports this clone. V gene TRBV28 combines with J gene TRBJ2-1; D gene unclear. The CDR3 runs 14 residues. CDR1 MDHEN and CDR2 SYDVKM come from the germline V gene. V was clipped by 4 bases and J by 8 bases, with 15 bases between them. The CDR3 region is CASSSRPSRHEQFF. The CDR3 region has the DNA TGTGCCAGCAGTTCCCGGCCTAGTCGGCATGAGCAGTTCTTC.

V is TRBV27 and J is TRBJ2-2, with 11 positions matching TRBD2. The ends lost 7 bases at V and 7 bases at J; junction bases unmatched: 5. Germline CDR1 is MNHEY and CDR2 is SMNVEV (reference sequence). This CDR3 comprises 14 residues. CDR3 sequence: CASKGSGRGGELFF. In DNA form, the CDR3 reads TGTGCCAGCAAGGGTAGCGGGAGGGGCGGGGAGCTGTTTTTT.

This sequence joins TRBV11-2 and TRBJ2-1; 14 bases match TRBD2. This CDR3 contains 14 residues. The junction had 5 bases not matched to a gene; V was cut back by 5 bases and J by 11 bases. From germline, CDR1 is SGHAT and CDR2 FQNNGV. For the CDR3, the DNA is TGTGCCAGCAGCACGGGACTAGCGGGAGCTAAGCAGTTCTTC. Its protein is CASSTGLAGAKQFF.

The chain recombines TRBV7-9 with TRBJ1-5; 7 positions match TRBD1. The germline V gene has CDR1 SEHNR and CDR2 FQNEAQ (reference sequence). The CDR3 is 16 amino acids. The ends lost 5 bases at V and 0 bases at J; junction bases unmatched: 7. This CDR3 reads CASSRGTVNSNQPQHF. The CDR3 region has the DNA TGTGCCAGCAGCCGTGGGACAGTTAATAGCAATCAGCCCCAGCATTTT.

The CDR3 region has the DNA TGTGCCAGCAGCCTACAGGGACGTGGCACAGATACGCAGTATTTT. Protein: CASSLQGRGTDTQYF. The chain employs TRBV3-1 (or the pseudogene TRBV3-2) and TRBJ2-3, with a tentative D call TRBD1 (6 bases). CDR3 size: 15 residues. The germline CDR1 and CDR2 sequences are LGHDT and YNNKEL (reference sequence). The V end lost 4 bases, the J end lost 1 base, and 12 bases lay between the germline ends.

This chain uses TRBV28 with TRBJ1-5, with 8 bases aligning to TRBD1. CDR3 length: 16 amino acids. The germline V gene has CDR1 MDHEN and CDR2 SYDVKM. Unmatched junction bases numbered 17, after V lost 7 bases and J lost 9 bases. The CDR3 is CASTSTGGPWDRPQHF. The CDR3 DNA sequence: TGTGCCAGCACGAGTACAGGGGGTCCCTGGGATCGGCCCCAGCATTTT.

The chain employs TRBV11-2 and TRBJ2-6; D unresolved. The CDR3 contains 15 residues. Germline V gene sequence: CDR1 SGHAT, CDR2 FQNNGV. Trimming took 5 bases from V and 0 from J, leaving 8 bases between them. The CDR3 bases are TGTGCCAGCAGCGTACGGAGCTCTGGGGCCAACGTCCTGACTTTC. This codes for CASSVRSSGANVLTF.

The chain is built from TRBV10-3 and TRBJ1-1; TRBD1 agrees at 9 bases. The CDR3 length is 16 residues. Trimming cost V 2 bases and J 4 bases; bases outside gene matches: 8. Germline assignment: CDR1 ENHRY and CDR2 SYGVKD. CDR3 sequence: CAISERGQGIATEAFF. The CDR3 DNA reads as TGTGCCATCAGTGAGAGGGGACAGGGAATTGCCACTGAAGCTTTCTTT.

The gene calls are TRBV4-2 and TRBJ2-1; 8 bases are shared with TRBD2. V dropped 3 bases and J dropped 3; count of bases not matched to a gene: 4. The CDR3 has 15 residues. Germline values: CDR1 LGHNA, CDR2 YNFKEQ. In DNA form, the CDR3 reads TGTGCCAGCAGCCAGGGTAGCGGGGACTACAATGAGCAGTTCTTC. Protein product: CASSQGSGDYNEQFF.

This clone was counted a single time. V is TRBV5-4 and J is TRBJ2-6; D call uncertain. V was trimmed by 7 bases and J by 0 bases, leaving 11 bases between them. From germline, CDR1 is SGHNT and CDR2 YYREEE (reference sequence). CDR3 size: 15 residues. The chain's CDR3 is CASAFPGSGANVLTF. CDR3 in DNA: TGTGCCAGCGCGTTCCCCGGCTCTGGGGCCAACGTCCTGACTTTC.

The chain recombines TRBV28 with TRBJ1-2, with D hard to call. Trimming took 5 bases from V and 0 from J, leaving 19 bases between them. This CDR3 has 17 amino acids. CDR1 MDHEN and CDR2 SYDVKM come from the germline V gene. Here the CDR3 DNA reads TGTGCCAGCAGTACCGTTACCTACCGCCTTACTAACTATGGCTACACCTTC. Translating it yields CASSTVTYRLTNYGYTF.

The rearrangement links TRBV5-5 to TRBJ1-1; D gene uncertain. The length of the CDR3 is 18 residues. V dropped 4 bases and J dropped 0 bases, with 22 bases sitting between them. From germline, CDR1 is SGHKS and CDR2 YYEKEE (reference sequence). CDR3 bases: TGTGCCAGCAGCCAAAACACAGTGACGGGAGTAGTGAACACTGAAGCTTTCTTT. It specifies CASSQNTVTGVVNTEAFF.

V and J are TRBV6-2 or TRBV6-3 and TRBJ1-4; TRBD1 aligns across 9 bases. CDR1 and CDR2 (germline): MNHEY, SVGEGT. The V and J ends lost 6 bases and 8 bases, in that order; junction bases with no gene match: 7. The CDR3 loop spans 14 amino acids. The CDR3 here is CASSRGQGTEKLFF. The CDR3 DNA sequence: TGTGCCAGCAGCCGAGGACAGGGGACGGAAAAACTGTTTTTT.

To note about this clone: At one of its ends the junction is not consistent with the germline gene, which may arise from a read error. The rearrangement links TRBV6-5 to TRBJ2-5, with TRBD2 as a possible D gene (5 bases). Germline values: CDR1 MNHEY, CDR2 SVGAGI. There are 14 residues in the CDR3. The CDR3 nucleotides are TGTGCCAGCAGTGACTCCGGGATCATCCAGACCCAGTACTTC. Translation gives CASSDSGIIQTQYF.

This clone was found once. CDR3 sequence (DNA): TGTGCCAGCGGGGGAACAGGGTTCTATGAGCAGTTCTTC. Translating it yields CASGGTGFYEQFF. The chain uses TRBV2 and TRBJ2-1; possible D gene TRBD1, 6 bases. CDR1 is SNHLY and CDR2 is FYNNEI in the germline V gene. V was trimmed by 8 bases and J by 8 bases, leaving 16 bases between them. The CDR3 contains 13 residues.

This chain connects TRBV2 to TRBJ2-7; 9 nucleotides match TRBD1. The CDR3 loop spans 15 amino acids. V dropped 6 bases and J dropped 7; count of bases not matched to a gene: 13. CDR1 and CDR2 (germline): SNHLY, FYNNEI. For the CDR3, the DNA is TGTGCCAGCAGCTCCCTGGGACAGGGTCCTAGGGAGCAGTACTTC. It yields the protein CASSSLGQGPREQYF.

This chain connects TRBV3-1 (or the pseudogene TRBV3-2) to TRBJ2-7; TRBD2 is a possible D gene (6 bases). The length of the CDR3 is 11 residues. The V end was cut by 5 bases, the J end by 10 bases, with 12 bases between. Germline lookup yields CDR1 LGHDT and CDR2 YNNKEL (reference sequence). The CDR3 bases are TGTGCCAGCAGCGTTCGGGGACTTCAGTACTTC. Residues: CASSVRGLQYF.

This clone was seen a few times. The CDR3 sequence: CASSAGTLADTDTQYF. CDR3 DNA: TGTGCCAGCAGCGCCGGAACACTAGCGGACACAGATACGCAGTATTTT. The chain uses TRBV11-2 and TRBJ2-3; TRBD2 matches 8 bases. V gave up 5 bases and J gave up 2 bases; unmatched junction bases: 9. The CDR3 has 16 residues. Germline CDR1 is SGHAT and CDR2 is FQNNGV.

V and J are TRBV30 and TRBJ2-1; D not resolved. V was shortened by 1 base and J by 0 bases, with 13 bases between the two germline ends. The germline V gene has CDR1 GTSNPN and CDR2 SVGIG (reference sequence). CDR3 length equals 16 residues. CDR3 DNA: TGTGCCTGGAGTGGGGTGACGCCTAGCTCCTACAATGAGCAGTTCTTC. Translated, it gives CAWSGVTPSSYNEQFF.

The chain joins TRBV7-3 to TRBJ2-3, with 13 positions matching TRBD2. The length of the CDR3 is 16 residues. Germline V gene lookup returns CDR1 SGHTA and CDR2 FQGTGA. J was trimmed by 6 bases and V by 4 bases; bases with no gene match: 7. The CDR3 bases are TGTGCCAGCAGCTCCGGACTAGCGGGAGCATATGATACGCAGTATTTT. It encodes CASSSGLAGAYDTQYF.

V and J are TRBV6-2 or TRBV6-3 and TRBJ1-1; D is perhaps TRBD1 (6 bases). Germline CDR1 reads MNHEY; CDR2 reads SVGEGT. The length of the CDR3 is 12 residues. Trimming took 5 bases from V and 11 from J, leaving 15 bases between them. CDR3 region: CASSTPGDGAFF. The DNA of the CDR3 is TGTGCCAGCAGTACACCAGGGGATGGGGCTTTCTTT.

This clone was counted once. The chain uses TRBV18 and TRBJ2-1; 9 bases are shared with TRBD1. J was trimmed by 4 bases and V by 1 base; bases with no gene match: 11. The CDR3 is 18 residues long. Germline V gives CDR1 KGHSH, CDR2 LQKENI. The CDR3, as DNA: TGTGCCAGCTCACCACAGAAAACCGGGACAGGGACTTACAATGAGCAGTTCTTC. This encodes CASSPQKTGTGTYNEQFF.

The chain links TRBV30 to TRBJ2-7; 7 bases match TRBD2. Germline V CDR1 and CDR2: GTSNPN, SVGIG (reference sequence). CDR3 size: 15 residues. J gave up 2 bases and V 0 bases, and 7 bases lay outside the gene matches. CDR3 bases: TGTGCCTGGAGTGTACCCGGGGGGTGGACCTACGAGCAGTACTTC. Amino acid sequence: CAWSVPGGWTYEQYF.

The CDR3 loop is CAWSRGINQPQHF. The DNA of the CDR3 is TGTGCCTGGAGTCGGGGGATCAATCAGCCCCAGCATTTT. The chain links TRBV30 to TRBJ1-5; perhaps TRBD1 as D (5 bases). The germline gives CDR1 GTSNPN, CDR2 SVGIG (reference sequence). The V end lost 2 bases, the J end lost 3 bases, and 8 bases lay between the germline ends. The CDR3 totals 13 residues.

This chain links TRBV19 with TRBJ2-3, with TRBD2 matching over 7 bases. The CDR3 consists of 13 residues. In germline, CDR1 is LNHDA, CDR2 SQIVND (reference sequence). The J segment lost 4 bases and the V segment lost 3 bases, leaving 1 base of the junction unmatched. The CDR3 loop reads CASSIRGADTQYF. CDR3 coding DNA: TGTGCCAGTAGTATCCGGGGGGCAGATACGCAGTATTTT. Full variable domain (outside the CDR3, taken from reference TRBV19 and TRBJ2-3): DGGITQSPKYLFRKEGQNVTLSCEQNLNHDAMYWYRQDPGQGLRLIYYSQIVNDFQKGDIAEGYSVSREKKESFPLTVTSAQKNPTAFYLCASSIRGADTQYFGPGTRLTVL.

CDR3 nucleotides: TGTGCCAGCAGCGTGGAGGTGGGTCAGCCCCAGCATTTT. Translated, it gives CASSVEVGQPQHF. This rearrangement joins TRBV7-3 to TRBJ1-5, with D unresolved. The germline V gene has CDR1 SGHTA and CDR2 FQGTGA. The germline V and J ends were trimmed by 5 bases and 6 bases, with 11 bases remaining between them. The CDR3 length is 13 residues.

The V gene is TRBV25-1, the J gene TRBJ2-5; 9 bases match TRBD1. Trimming at V came to 3 bases and at J to 6 bases, leaving 2 bases not matched to a gene. The CDR3 extends over 13 amino acids. Germline CDR1 reads MGHDK; CDR2 reads SYGVNS. The CDR3 is CASSEGQGKTQYF. The CDR3 nucleotides read TGTGCCAGCAGTGAGGGACAGGGAAAGACCCAGTACTTC.

This clone was seen only a few times. The chain uses TRBV7-9 and TRBJ2-1; 7 bases line up with TRBD2. V shed 5 bases and J 3 bases; nucleotides not matched to a gene: 7. Per the germline V gene, CDR1 is SEHNR and CDR2 is FQNEAQ (reference sequence). The CDR3 is 15 amino acids. CDR3 nucleotides: TGTGCCAGCAGCCCCACCGGCGGGAGCTACAATGAGCAGTTCTTC. Translation: CASSPTGGSYNEQFF.